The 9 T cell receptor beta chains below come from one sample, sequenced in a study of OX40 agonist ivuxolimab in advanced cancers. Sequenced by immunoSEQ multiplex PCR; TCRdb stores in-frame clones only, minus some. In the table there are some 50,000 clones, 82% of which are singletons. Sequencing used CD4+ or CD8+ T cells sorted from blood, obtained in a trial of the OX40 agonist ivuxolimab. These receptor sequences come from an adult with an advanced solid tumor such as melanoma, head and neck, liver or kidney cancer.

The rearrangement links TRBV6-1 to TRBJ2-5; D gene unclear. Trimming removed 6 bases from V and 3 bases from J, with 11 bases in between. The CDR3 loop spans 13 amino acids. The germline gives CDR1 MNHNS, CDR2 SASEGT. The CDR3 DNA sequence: TGTGCCAGCAGCCGCAATCGGAAAGAGACCCAGTACTTC. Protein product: CASSRNRKETQYF.

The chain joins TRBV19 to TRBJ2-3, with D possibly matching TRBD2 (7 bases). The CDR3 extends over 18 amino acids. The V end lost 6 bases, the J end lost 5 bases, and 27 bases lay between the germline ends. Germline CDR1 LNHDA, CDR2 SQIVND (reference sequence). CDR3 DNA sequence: TGTGCCAGTAGGGGAGGGTCGCTTGTTGGGGGCGCGGGAGATACGCAGTATTTT. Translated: CASRGGSLVGGAGDTQYF.

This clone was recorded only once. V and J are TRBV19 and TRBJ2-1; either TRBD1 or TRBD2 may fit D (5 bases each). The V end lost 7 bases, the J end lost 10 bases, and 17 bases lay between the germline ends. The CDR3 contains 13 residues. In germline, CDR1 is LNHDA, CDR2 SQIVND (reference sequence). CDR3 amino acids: CASTEIGASEQFF. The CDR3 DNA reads TGTGCCAGTACCGAAATCGGGGCTAGCGAGCAGTTCTTC.

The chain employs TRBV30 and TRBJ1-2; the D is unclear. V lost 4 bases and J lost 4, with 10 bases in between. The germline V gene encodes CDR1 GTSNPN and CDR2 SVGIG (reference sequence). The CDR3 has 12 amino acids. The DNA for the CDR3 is TGTGCCTGGACCGGCAGCCTCTATGGCTACACCTTC. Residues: CAWTGSLYGYTF.

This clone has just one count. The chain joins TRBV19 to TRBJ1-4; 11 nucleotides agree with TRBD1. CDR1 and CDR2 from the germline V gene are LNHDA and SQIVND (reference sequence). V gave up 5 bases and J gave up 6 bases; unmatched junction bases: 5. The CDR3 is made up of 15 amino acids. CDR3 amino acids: CASSGWDRGYEKLFF. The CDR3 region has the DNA TGTGCCAGTAGTGGATGGGACAGGGGGTATGAAAAACTGTTTTTT.

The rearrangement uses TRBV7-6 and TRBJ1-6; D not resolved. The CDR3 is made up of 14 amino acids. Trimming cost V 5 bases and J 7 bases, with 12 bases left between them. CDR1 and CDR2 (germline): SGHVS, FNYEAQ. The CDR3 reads CASSAVEGNSPLHF. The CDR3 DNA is TGTGCCAGCAGCGCCGTGGAGGGAAATTCACCCCTCCACTTT.

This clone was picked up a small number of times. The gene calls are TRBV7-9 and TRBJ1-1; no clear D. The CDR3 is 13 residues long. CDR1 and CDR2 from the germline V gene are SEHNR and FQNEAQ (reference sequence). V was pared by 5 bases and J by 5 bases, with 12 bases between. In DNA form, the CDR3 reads TGTGCCAGCAGCGCAGCTGGGAGGACTGAAGCTTTCTTT. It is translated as CASSAAGRTEAFF. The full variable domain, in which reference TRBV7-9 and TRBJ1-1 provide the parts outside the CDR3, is DTGVSQNPRHKITKRGQNVTFRCDPISEHNRLYWYRQTLGQGPEFLTYFQNEAQLEKSRLLSDRFSAERPKGSFSTLEIQRTEQGDSAMYLCASSAAGRTEAFFGQGTRLTVV.

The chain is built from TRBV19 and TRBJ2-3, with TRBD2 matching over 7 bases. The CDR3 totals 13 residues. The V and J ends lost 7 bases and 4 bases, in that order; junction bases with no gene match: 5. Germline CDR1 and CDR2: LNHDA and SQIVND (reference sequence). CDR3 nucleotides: TGTGCCAGTATCAAGAGCGGGGCAGATACGCAGTATTTT. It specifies CASIKSGADTQYF.

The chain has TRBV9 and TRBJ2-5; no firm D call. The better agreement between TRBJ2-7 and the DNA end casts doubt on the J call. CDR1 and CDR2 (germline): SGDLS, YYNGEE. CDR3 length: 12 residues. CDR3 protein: CARTRSSYEQYF. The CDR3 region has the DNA TGTGCAAGGACGAGGAGCTCCTACGAGCAGTACTTC.